This T cell receptor beta chain was captured by sequencing in a study of CD8 T cells in ankylosing spondylitis. Study observations and caveats: Typical of ankylosing spondylitis blood, it appeared, was a TCR beta motif of roughly eight highly homologous variants.

Using its own MiXCR run on the 5' RACE reads, TCRdb lists one record per CDR3 protein. Among about 510,000 distinct CDR3 sequences, about 5.2% were seen once, and the ten largest hold around 3.5%. This clonotype was seen repeatedly, ten times or more. Its antigen is currently unknown. This CDR3 comprises 14 residues. V trimming: 6 bases; J trimming: 1 base; junction bases outside the gene matches: 6. From germline, CDR1 is SQVTM and CDR2 ANQGSEA. The specimen was blood, either unsorted or a sorted T cell fraction (not recorded which). This chain uses TRBV29-1 with TRBJ2-1, with 7 bases lining up with TRBD1. The clonotype comes from a male donor with ankylosing spondylitis. The CDR3 here is CSVRQGLSYNEQFF. The CDR3 coding sequence is TGCAGCGTAAGACAGGGCTTATCCTACAATGAGCAGTTCTTC.